The entry below describes one T cell receptor beta chain. The ends were cut back, 6 bases at V and 6 bases at J, with 15 bases in the middle. The CDR3 length is 12 residues. Germline CDR1 DFQATT, CDR2 SNEGSKA (reference sequence). TCRdb fed the RT-PCR reads into MiXCR, producing one record per CDR3 protein. This table holds fewer than 800,000 distinct CDR3 sequences, 14% found once. This TCR was sampled from a female donor in good health, serving as a healthy control. The V call is TRBV20-1, the J call TRBJ2-7; no clear D gene. Input material: memory CD4+ T cells from blood. CDR3 residues: CSATPHPGEQYF. The CDR3, as DNA: TGCAGTGCCACCCCCCACCCGGGCGAGCAGTACTTC.